The clone carrying this TCR beta chain came up once. The antigen remains undetermined. The protocol was immunoSEQ multiplex PCR, while the TCRdb copy is restricted to in-frame clones and leaves out a portion. The profile covers around 130,000 clones, with 85% to 90% appearing a single time and approximately 2.9% taken by the ten largest. The CDR3 runs 14 residues. From germline, CDR1 is SGHNT and CDR2 YYREEE (reference sequence). Trimming pared 4 bases from V and 4 bases from J, leaving 11 bases between. The data derive from a study of T cell responses to AZD1222 COVID-19 vaccine. General study findings and limits: Baseline serology detected seropositivity in only six or seven AZD1222 recipients.

This chain links TRBV5-4 with TRBJ2-2, with a possible D match to TRBD1 (6 bases). The receptor was isolated from an adult who received the AZD1222 COVID-19 vaccine. The specimen was peripheral blood, collected 28 days after the second AZD1222 dose. CDR3 coding DNA: TGTGCCAGCAGCGGATTCAGGGGCACCGGGGAGCTGTTTTTT. Translation: CASSGFRGTGELFF.